The entry that follows covers one TCR beta chain sequence. The antigen is not known. The protocol was immunoSEQ multiplex PCR, while the TCRdb copy is restricted to in-frame clones and leaves out a portion. The table shows around 100,000 clones, with approximately 90% occurring only once. This specimen belongs to a study of T cell responses to AZD1222 COVID-19 vaccine. The wider study: Combined were second doses at about 4 or about 12 weeks.

Germline V gene sequence: CDR1 MDHEN, CDR2 SYDVKM. The CDR3 consists of 15 residues. V was pared by 7 bases and J by 0 bases, with 15 bases between. Study conclusions and caveats: Following two doses of AZD1222, Spike-specific TCR breadth and depth rose. Of the AZD1222 recipients, only five or six were seropositive at baseline. Reports indicate that nearly half of spike-specific TCRs are directed at unmutated variant regions.

The source of this sequence is an adult in good health. The source was peripheral blood, collected on day 0 of AZD1222 vaccination. The V call is TRBV28, the J call TRBJ1-2, with D uncertain. The CDR3 DNA reads as TGTGCCAGCACCCCCCCCGGTCTTCCTAACTATGGCTACACCTTC. Amino acid sequence: CASTPPGLPNYGYTF.